This T cell receptor beta chain was identified in a study of identical twins. The CDR3 sequence is 11 residues long. The V and J ends lost 6 bases and 6 bases respectively, with 9 bases between them. Everyone who gave samples was a healthy Caucasian. MiXCR, applied by TCRdb to the 5' RACE reads, yields one record per CDR3 protein. This repertoire shows around 490,000 distinct CDR3 sequences, roughly an eighth found once; its top ten account for 0.95% to 1%. This clonotype was recorded many times. These data are also associated with another study on yellow fever vaccine responses in identical twins.

The chain recombines TRBV12-3 or TRBV12-4 with TRBJ2-7; D is ambiguous. The source is a young woman in good health. What was sequenced was CD4+ T cells sorted from blood. The CDR3 DNA follows: TGTGCCAGCAGCCTTGAATTCGAGCAGTACTTC. It specifies CASSLEFEQYF.